Listed below are T cell receptor beta chains from one sample, sequenced in a study of immune characterization of retroperitoneal liposarcoma. TCRdb redid the calling of the PCR reads with MiXCR, one entry per CDR3 protein. Here the sample spans roughly 1,600 distinct CDR3 sequences, around half being singletons. Sequencing was done on a sample of tumor tissue. The receptors were sampled from a female donor with retroperitoneal liposarcoma. The conserved cysteine and the conserved F or W are not part of the CDR3 here. Each record gives: V gene, CDR3 length, J gene, clone size, CDR3 protein. Not every row has a clone size; where given, it reads once, few, many or a size class.

>TRBV27|14|TRBJ2-1|few
ASSIPGRGSYNEQF
>TRBV12-3/TRBV12-4|11|TRBJ2-3|NA
ASSFGTGDTQY
>TRBV11-3|14|NA|NA
ASSLIGLAGGNEQF
>TRBV6-5|11|TRBJ2-1|few
ASSYSAQETQF
>TRBV12-5|15|TRBJ2-1|NA
ASGLPETTSSYNEQF
>TRBV12-3/TRBV12-4|13|TRBJ2-5|NA
ASSPGQGELETQY
>TRBV27|15|TRBJ2-3|NA
ASSLRAGGYFTDTQY
>TRBV7-2|14|NA|few
ASSSDRSLALNIQY
>TRBV7-6|10|TRBJ2-1|NA
ASSPGDYEQF
>TRBV7-2|12|TRBJ2-3|NA
ASSFGGSTDTQY
>TRBV7-2|12|TRBJ2-3|NA
ASSLDRGTDTQY
>TRBV7-8|12|TRBJ2-1|NA
ASSLSGKYNEQF
>TRBV11-3|13|TRBJ2-1|once
ASSSSGSSYNEQF
>TRBV27|12|TRBJ2-2|large
ASSSPPTSGELF
>TRBV7-2|14|NA|NA
ASSLGAPGGGYEQY
>TRBV6-5|12|TRBJ2-1|once
ASTRRGPNYEQF
>TRBV11-2|11|TRBJ2-5|NA
ASSLGPLRAQY
>TRBV27|11|TRBJ2-2|NA
ASSLGGTGELF
>TRBV6-1|16|TRBJ2-1|large
ASSAASGGLSSYNEQF
>TRBV6-1|15|TRBJ2-5|large
ASSSHVISGTQETQY
>TRBV12-3/TRBV12-4|12|TRBJ2-5|NA
ASSRGAGQETQY
>TRBV11-3|16|NA|few
ASSPGAGEGIFSYEQY
>TRBV6-2/TRBV6-3|13|TRBJ2-1|NA
ASKLLGQRDYEQF
>TRBV7-2|10|TRBJ2-3|NA
ASSLVGWEQY
>TRBV6-1|16|TRBJ2-1|few
ASSSPQGSGTGKGEQF
>TRBV6-9|14|TRBJ2-5|few
ASSYLAESAYNEQY
>TRBV7-2|13|TRBJ2-1|hyperexpanded
ASSPLYGAYNEQF
>TRBV11-3|13|TRBJ2-1|NA
ASSLVGGSRYEQF
>TRBV27|13|TRBJ2-1|NA
ASRKFRDEFNEQF
>TRBV27|14|TRBJ2-3|NA
ASSLRTDLGTDTQY
>TRBV6-2/TRBV6-3|12|TRBJ2-5|few
ASSRLAGNNEQY
>TRBV12-5|10|NA|once
ASVQPPETQY
>TRBV6-1|9|TRBJ2-1|few
ASSEAGEQF
>TRBV7-9|12|TRBJ2-1|few
ASTFTGSDNEQF
>TRBV6-1|11|TRBJ2-1|NA
ASSSGTENEQF
>TRBV6-6|12|NA|large
ASSYRGQSYEQY
>TRBV12-3/TRBV12-4|13|TRBJ2-5|NA
ASSWGDRESETQY